The 27 T cell receptor beta chains presented below share a single source sample, sequenced in a study of neurological immune-mediated disorders. Via MiXCR, TCRdb re-called the 5' RACE reads, giving one row per CDR3 protein. The table lists roughly 75,000 distinct CDR3 sequences, roughly an eighth of them singletons. Time point: longitudinal time-point 1 (baseline). The sample was PBMCs. Receptor source: a female donor with HTLV-1-associated myelopathy (HAM/TSP).

This clonotype has a count of ten or more. The chain employs TRBV4-1 and TRBJ2-7; possible D gene TRBD2, 5 bases. Trimming removed 3 bases at V and 1 base at J, with 7 bases between. Germline lookup yields CDR1 MGHRA and CDR2 YSYEKL. CDR3 length equals 13 residues. CDR3 sequence (DNA): TGCGCCAGCAGCCATAGGGAGTCCTACGAGCAGTACTTC. The encoded protein is CASSHRESYEQYF.

Comment on this clonotype: An end of the junction differs from the germline gene, which may be a read error. V gene TRBV4-1 combines with J gene TRBJ2-5; 8 bases agree with TRBD1. CDR1 is MGHRA, CDR2 YSYEKL, per germline. The CDR3 extends over 14 amino acids. As DNA, the CDR3 is TGCGCCAGCAGCTTTAACAGGGGGAAAGAGACCCAGTGCTTC. Translation gives CASSFNRGKETQCF.

In this sample, this clonotype turned up many times. V and J are TRBV5-1 and TRBJ2-5, with D hard to call. The CDR3 contains 14 residues. Trimming cost V 1 base and J 2 bases, with 9 bases left between them. Germline V gene data show CDR1 as SGHRS and CDR2 as YFSETQ. In nucleotides, the CDR3 is TGCGCCAGCAGCTTGATGACTTCGCAAGAGACCCAGTACTTC. As protein: CASSLMTSQETQYF. The full variable domain, in which reference TRBV5-1 and TRBJ2-5 provide the parts outside the CDR3, is KAGVTQTPRYLIKTRGQQVTLSCSPISGHRSVSWYQQTPGQGLQFLFEYFSETQRNKGNFPGRFSGRQFSNSRSEMNVSTLELGDSALYLCASSLMTSQETQYFGPGTRLLVL.

In this sample, this clonotype turned up many times. The chain employs TRBV20-1 and TRBJ1-3; D may be TRBD1 (5 bases). The germline V gene encodes CDR1 DFQATT and CDR2 SNEGSKA (reference sequence). The CDR3 totals 15 residues. V was pared by 0 bases and J by 3 bases, with 12 bases between. The chain's CDR3 is CSARDLETVGNTIYF. As DNA, the CDR3 is TGCAGTGCTAGAGATCTAGAGACAGTTGGAAACACCATATATTTT.

This clonotype was observed at least ten times. The chain links TRBV28 to TRBJ1-2; the D gene is possibly TRBD1 (5 bases). Trimming stripped 5 bases from V and 4 bases from J, with 14 bases between. This CDR3 contains 14 residues. The germline V gene encodes CDR1 MDHEN and CDR2 SYDVKM. In nucleotides, the CDR3 is TGTGCCAGCAGTCCGCAGGGTTTAAGCTATGGCTACACCTTC. Translating gives CASSPQGLSYGYTF.

Comments on this clonotype: A much larger clone lies a single base off, so this may be a read error. The chain links TRBV7-9 to TRBJ1-5; D gene ambiguous. Germline CDR1 is SEHNR and CDR2 is FQNEAQ (reference sequence). This CDR3 comprises 15 residues. CDR3 protein: CASSPGVVGNHPQHF. CDR3 nucleotide sequence: TGTGCCAGCAGCCCGGGCGTGGTGGGCAATCATCCCCAGCATTTT.

This clonotype appeared many times. V usage is TRBV10-3 and J usage is TRBJ2-3, with D perhaps matching TRBD1 or TRBD2 (7 bases each). V lost 6 bases, J lost 5 bases, and 15 bases lay in between. Germline assignment: CDR1 ENHRY and CDR2 SYGVKD. This CDR3 spans 14 amino acids. The CDR3 loop is CAISRGGQEDTQYF. In DNA form, the CDR3 reads TGTGCCATCAGCAGGGGGGGCCAGGAAGATACGCAGTATTTT.

This clonotype was observed at least ten times. The J gene is TRBJ2-3, the V gene TRBV9; the D gene is possibly TRBD2 (6 bases). The V and J ends lost 0 bases and 2 bases respectively, with 10 bases between them. The CDR3 spans 15 residues. Germline CDR1 reads SGDLS; CDR2 reads YYNGEE. The CDR3, as DNA: TGTGCCAGCAGCGTAGAGGGACTTAACACAGATACGCAGTATTTT. The encoded protein is CASSVEGLNTDTQYF.

This clonotype was picked up many times. The V gene is TRBV29-1, the J gene TRBJ1-2; D call uncertain. Trimming removed 5 bases at V and 4 bases at J, with 14 bases between. Germline CDR1 SQVTM, CDR2 ANQGSEA. The CDR3 extends over 13 amino acids. The CDR3 nucleotides are TGCAGCGTTAAGGAGGCAGGTCTCTATGGCTACACCTTC. It codes for CSVKEAGLYGYTF. Combining the CDR3 with reference TRBV29-1 and TRBJ1-2 gives the whole variable domain SAVISQKPSRDICQRGTSLTIQCQVDSQVTMMFWYRQQPGQSLTLIATANQGSEATYESGFVIDKFPISRPNLTFSTLTVSNMSPEDSSIYLCSVKEAGLYGYTFGSGTRLTVV.

This clonotype was counted ten times or more. In nucleotides, the CDR3 is TGCGCCAGCAGCTGGGGACAGGGACTTACTGAAGCTTTCTTT. Its translation: CASSWGQGLTEAFF. The chain links TRBV5-1 to TRBJ1-1; TRBD1 agrees at 9 bases. Germline CDR1 and CDR2: SGHRS and YFSETQ. The CDR3 is 14 amino acids. Losses at the gene ends were 3 bases for V and 5 bases for J; bases not matched to a gene: 5.

The table lists this clonotype with many counts. CDR3 in DNA: TGTGCCAGCAGACCCCGGGACAGGTCCACTGAAGCTTTCTTT. This translates into CASRPRDRSTEAFF. The chain carries TRBV27 and TRBJ1-1, with TRBD1 matching 8 bases. This CDR3 region has 14 residues. The J segment lost 4 bases and the V segment lost 6 bases, leaving 7 bases of the junction unmatched. CDR1 MNHEY and CDR2 SMNVEV come from the germline V gene (reference sequence).

In its sample, this clonotype was seen many times. The chain joins TRBV5-1 to TRBJ1-6, with D possibly TRBD1 on 5 matching bases. Looked up from germline, CDR1 is SGHRS and CDR2 is YFSETQ. V was clipped by 1 base and J by 7 bases, with 12 bases between them. The CDR3 covers 15 residues. The CDR3 DNA reads TGCGCCAGCAGCTTGTTCTCGGGGGGGAATTCACCCCTCCACTTT. It encodes CASSLFSGGNSPLHF.

This clonotype was picked up many times. This chain uses TRBV6-5 with TRBJ1-2, with 7 positions matching TRBD1. Germline assignment: CDR1 MNHEY and CDR2 SVGAGI. V lost 5 bases and J lost 2; bases outside the gene matches: 8. This CDR3 region has 15 residues. The DNA of the CDR3 is TGTGCCAGCAGTAGAAGCCGGGACAGCAACTATGGCTACACCTTC. Translation gives CASSRSRDSNYGYTF.

In this sample, this clonotype turned up many times. This chain connects TRBV12-3 or TRBV12-4 to TRBJ2-1; D assignment may be TRBD1 or TRBD2 (5 bases each). The CDR3 sequence is 13 residues long. Trimming took 1 base from V and 8 from J, leaving 9 bases between them. The CDR3 sequence: CASSLGRGDEQFF. The CDR3 nucleotides are TGTGCCAGCAGTTTAGGTCGGGGCGATGAGCAGTTCTTC.

This clonotype was recorded many times. The chain recombines TRBV10-3 with TRBJ2-1; D remains unclear. CDR1 is ENHRY and CDR2 is SYGVKD in the germline V gene. V was trimmed by 11 bases and J by 0 bases, leaving 11 bases between them. This CDR3 has 13 amino acids. For the CDR3, the DNA is TGTGCCTCCACCCTCAGCTCCTACAATGAGCAGTTCTTC. Translated: CASTLSSYNEQFF.

V is TRBV5-1 and J is TRBJ2-7; D possibly corresponds to TRBD1 (5 bases). CDR1 is SGHRS, CDR2 YFSETQ, per germline. The CDR3 totals 13 residues. V was shortened by 7 bases and J by 0 bases, with 11 bases between the two germline ends. The CDR3 is CASSRQLSYEQYF. CDR3 coding DNA: TGCGCCAGCTCCCGACAGCTCTCCTACGAGCAGTACTTC.

This clonotype was counted ten times or more. The chain links TRBV20-1 to TRBJ2-1, with D possibly TRBD2 on 6 matching bases. This CDR3 spans 15 amino acids. The ends were cut back, 4 bases at V and 7 bases at J, with 20 bases in the middle. The germline V gene has CDR1 DFQATT and CDR2 SNEGSKA (reference sequence). CDR3 loop: CSAKVWEDRWNEQFF. The CDR3 DNA reads as TGCAGTGCTAAAGTTTGGGAGGATCGGTGGAATGAGCAGTTCTTC.

This clonotype was seen many times. V and J are TRBV7-2 and TRBJ2-1; tentative D call: TRBD1 (5 bases). Trimming removed 1 base from V and 7 bases from J, with 11 bases in between. Germline V lookup: CDR1 SGHTA, CDR2 FQGNSA. This CDR3 has 14 residues. CDR3 loop: CASSLVQGRNEQFF. The CDR3 DNA is TGTGCCAGCAGCTTAGTTCAGGGTAGGAATGAGCAGTTCTTC.

This clonotype appeared many times. The V and J genes are TRBV9 and TRBJ2-7; D unclear. The ends were cut back, 2 bases at V and 0 bases at J, with 9 bases in the middle. The CDR3 is 14 amino acids. CDR1 SGDLS and CDR2 YYNGEE come from the germline V gene. The CDR3 bases are TGTGCCAGCAGCGTCTCACAGTTCTCCTACGAGCAGTACTTC. This gives the protein CASSVSQFSYEQYF.

The chain recombines TRBV28 with TRBJ2-3, with 12 bases identical to TRBD2. The CDR3 has 15 residues. Germline values: CDR1 MDHEN, CDR2 SYDVKM. Losses at the gene ends were 6 bases for V and 8 bases for J; bases not matched to a gene: 9. The CDR3 spells CASRILAGGTTTQYF. The CDR3 bases are TGTGCCAGCAGGATACTAGCGGGAGGCACAACTACGCAGTATTTT.

This clonotype appeared a few times. A much larger clone lies one base from this, so it may be a read error. The chain joins TRBV2 to TRBJ2-7, with D possibly matching TRBD1 (6 bases). The length of the CDR3 is 13 residues. In germline, CDR1 is SNHLY, CDR2 FYNNEI. The ends were cut back, 5 bases at V and 8 bases at J, with 16 bases in the middle. The DNA of the CDR3 is TGTGCCAGCAGTCCCGACAGGCTACACAAGCAGTACTTC. Amino acids: CASSPDRLHKQYF.

This clonotype was observed many times. The J gene is TRBJ1-1, the V gene TRBV7-2, with D possibly TRBD1 on 5 matching bases. The CDR3 is 16 residues long. V lost 0 bases and J 5 bases, leaving 16 bases between the germline ends. Germline V gene lookup returns CDR1 SGHTA and CDR2 FQGNSA. The CDR3 reads CASSLAIRGAGTEAFF. Written as DNA, the CDR3 is TGTGCCAGCAGCTTAGCAATTCGAGGGGCAGGGACTGAAGCTTTCTTT.

At least ten counts were recorded for this clonotype. The chain couples TRBV20-1 to TRBJ1-6; 10 bases align to TRBD1. The CDR3 runs 16 residues. The V segment lost 3 bases and the J segment 13 bases; nucleotides outside the gene matches: 15. Germline lookup yields CDR1 DFQATT and CDR2 SNEGSKA (reference sequence). The CDR3 DNA reads TGCAGTGCTAGGCCCAGTACGGACAGGGGGAGTCCCCCCCTCCACTTT. Its protein is CSARPSTDRGSPPLHF.

This sequence joins TRBV7-9 and TRBJ1-3, with 10 nucleotides matching TRBD1. Looked up from germline, CDR1 is SEHNR and CDR2 is FQNEAQ (reference sequence). V lost 5 bases to trimming and J lost 4 bases; unmatched junction nucleotides: 8. The CDR3 has 16 amino acids. CDR3 in DNA: TGTGCCAGCAGCCAGACCGGGACAGGGGTGGGAAACACCATATATTTT. Protein product: CASSQTGTGVGNTIYF.

This clonotype was recorded many times. The chain employs TRBV28 and TRBJ2-5, with TRBD1 matching 7 bases. Trimming took 5 bases from V and 6 from J; bases not matched to a gene: 15. The CDR3 runs 16 residues. Looked up from germline, CDR1 is MDHEN and CDR2 is SYDVKM. CDR3 nucleotides: TGTGCCAGCAGTGCGCTACAGGGGTCCCCGATAAAGACCCAGTACTTC. Translated, it gives CASSALQGSPIKTQYF.

On this clonotype: At one end the junction does not follow the germline gene, possibly because of a read error. The chain has TRBV9 and TRBJ2-6; no definite D call. The CDR3 extends over 15 amino acids. The germline CDR1 and CDR2 sequences are SGDLS and YYNGEE. CDR3 protein: CASSVGAAGANDLTF. CDR3 nucleotides: TGTGCCAGCAGCGTAGGGGCCGCTGGAGCCAACGACCTGACTTTC. Full variable domain (remainder filled in from reference TRBV9 and TRBJ2-6): DSGVTQTPKHLITATGQRVTLRCSPRSGDLSVYWYQQSLDQGLQFLIQYYNGEERAKGNILERFSAQQFPDLHSELNLSSLELGDSALYFCASSVGAAGANDLTFGAGSRLTVL.

This clonotype was seen many times. The chain links TRBV11-2 to TRBJ2-5, with D unresolved. Trimming removed 2 bases at V and 5 bases at J, with 9 bases between. This CDR3 contains 13 residues. Germline V gene lookup returns CDR1 SGHAT and CDR2 FQNNGV. The CDR3 DNA reads as TGTGCCAGCAGCTTATGGGCCGGGGAGACCCAGTACTTC. Its protein is CASSLWAGETQYF.